This TCR beta chain emerged from a study of blood T cell repertoires in COVID-19. The wider study: The samples span acute and convalescent COVID-19 from the United States, Italy and Spain. The analysed material was cDNA or gDNA that came from T cells, B-cell-depleted T cells, or PBMCs.

Authors' methods: Reference gene primer amplification gave estimated nucleated cell counts. Generated by immunoSEQ multiplex PCR, the TCRdb table keeps only in-frame clones and is missing some. That table supplies the V and J calls and clone size; D and trimming were determined from the DNA. This table holds 60,000 to 85,000 clones, around 74% found once. From germline, CDR1 is SNHLY and CDR2 FYNNEI. V lost 4 bases, J lost 6 bases, and 7 bases stayed unmatched. The CDR3 loop spans 14 amino acids. The clonotype originates from a human donor with acute or convalescent COVID-19. The donor label of this sample is uncertain. V is TRBV2 and J is TRBJ2-7, with 9 bases identical to TRBD1. Sample: peripheral blood. CDR3 loop: CASSGDRALSEQYF. DNA for the CDR3: TGTGCCAGCAGTGGGGACAGGGCCTTGAGCGAGCAGTACTTC.